The 28 T cell receptor beta chains in this list originate from one sample, sequenced in a study of human T cells and chemical hapten exposure. Time point reported: patch test 1, 2 weeks after DPC sensitization. Treatment in this sample: therapeutic diphenylcyclopropenone sensitization with weekly scalp DPC. A single record per CDR3 protein comes from TCRdb applying MiXCR to the RACE reads. The data hold about 99,000 distinct CDR3 sequences, with 12% observed a single time. The sequenced sample was whole blood, obtained in connection with sensitization to the hapten diphenylcyclopropenone (DPC). These receptors all stem from a middle-aged woman with alopecia areata. Some clones in this sample may be carry-over from other donors' samples.

This clonotype has only a few counts. This chain uses TRBV28 with TRBJ2-5, with TRBD2 as a possible D gene (5 bases). The CDR3 spans 15 residues. CDR1 and CDR2 (germline): MDHEN, SYDVKM. Between the trimmed V and J ends, which lost 3 bases and 1 base, there was a span of 12 bases. CDR3: CASSFAGRVQETQYF. For the CDR3, the DNA is TGTGCCAGCAGTTTCGCGGGTAGGGTCCAAGAGACCCAGTACTTC.

This chain joins TRBV7-9 and TRBJ2-1; possible D gene TRBD1, 8 bases. CDR1 SEHNR and CDR2 FQNEAQ come from the germline V gene (reference sequence). The CDR3 spans 15 residues. V lost 0 bases, J lost 9 bases, and 15 bases lay in between. CDR3 DNA sequence: TGTGCCAGCAGCTTAGCCCCGACAGGGGAGGGTGAGCAGTTCTTC. Encoded protein: CASSLAPTGEGEQFF.

The J gene is TRBJ2-2, the V gene TRBV3-2; the table's D call TRBD1 went unverified against the DNA. TRBV3-2 is a documented pseudogene. This CDR3 comprises 20 residues. CDR3 in amino acids: CASSLTPVGRLPEMTGELFF. In nucleotides, the CDR3 is TGTGCCAGCAGCCTTACTCCCGTGGGGCGACTGCCCGAAATGACCGGGGAGCTGTTTTTT.

This chain connects TRBV7-9 to TRBJ1-1; D remains unclear. The CDR3 totals 12 residues. V lost 3 bases, J lost 1 base, and 3 bases lay in between. Germline CDR1 SEHNR, CDR2 FQNEAQ (reference sequence). DNA of the CDR3: TGTGCCAGCAGCTTTACGAACACTGAAGCTTTCTTT. Protein: CASSFTNTEAFF.

This sequence joins TRBV20-1 and TRBJ2-7; 11 bases line up with TRBD2. The V segment lost 4 bases and the J segment 4 bases; nucleotides outside the gene matches: 3. From germline, CDR1 is DFQATT and CDR2 SNEGSKA (reference sequence). CDR3 length: 13 residues. In nucleotides, the CDR3 is TGCAGTGCTACCACTAGCGGGAGTTACGAGCAGTACTTC. Its translation is CSATTSGSYEQYF.

This clonotype occurred many times. The gene calls are TRBV6-2 or TRBV6-3 and TRBJ2-5, with D perhaps matching TRBD2 (6 bases). Trimming stripped 6 bases from V and 1 base from J, with 21 bases between. The CDR3 contains 17 residues. Germline CDR1 MNHEY, CDR2 SVGEGT. DNA of the CDR3: TGTGCCAGCAGACGGAAAAGCGGGCGCTCTCCCCAAGAGACCCAGTACTTC. This sequence encodes CASRRKSGRSPQETQYF.

This clonotype came up many times. The chain is built from TRBV20-1 and TRBJ1-5, with D unresolved. V lost 1 base and J lost 7, with 14 bases in between. The germline CDR1 and CDR2 sequences are DFQATT and SNEGSKA (reference sequence). This CDR3 comprises 14 residues. In DNA form, the CDR3 reads TGCAGTGCTAGAGGCGAGAGCGTTGAGCAGCCCCAGCATTTT. Protein product: CSARGESVEQPQHF.

About this clonotype: The junction does not match germline at one end; this may be a read error. The chain is built from TRBV28 and TRBJ1-6; a weak D match, TRBD1 (5 bases). The germline CDR1 and CDR2 sequences are MDHEN and SYDVKM. This CDR3 contains 13 residues. Here the CDR3 DNA reads TGTGCCGGCAGGGAGGGTTCGCGGTCACCCCTCCACTTT. Protein: CAGREGSRSPLHF. The variable domain in full, completed from reference TRBV28 and TRBJ1-6, reads DVKVTQSSRYLVKRTGEKVFLECVQDMDHENMFWYRQDPGLGLRLIYFSYDVKMKEKGDIPEGYSVSREKKERFSLILESASTNQTSMYLCAGREGSRSPLHFGNGTRLTVT.

The chain recombines TRBV7-9 with TRBJ2-7, with D perhaps assigned TRBD1 or TRBD2 (5 bases each). CDR3 length: 15 amino acids. V lost 5 bases and J lost 5, with 19 bases in between. The germline CDR1 and CDR2 sequences are SEHNR and FQNEAQ (reference sequence). CDR3 bases: TGTGCCAGCAGCCACCCCCGAACCGGGACCCACGAGCAGTACTTC. Amino acids: CASSHPRTGTHEQYF.

The chain joins TRBV7-2 to TRBJ1-5, with no clear D. This CDR3 contains 12 residues. CDR1 is SGHTA and CDR2 is FQGNSA in the germline V gene. Trimming removed 6 bases from V and 7 bases from J, with 10 bases in between. CDR3 sequence reads: CASSFGEQPQHF. The CDR3 region has the DNA TGTGCCAGCAGTTTTGGGGAGCAGCCCCAGCATTTT.

This chain uses TRBV4-2 with TRBJ2-1; the D call may be TRBD1 or TRBD2 (5 bases each). V dropped 0 bases and J dropped 6 bases, with 9 bases sitting between them. This CDR3 has 14 residues. Germline V gene lookup returns CDR1 LGHNA and CDR2 YNFKEQ. The CDR3 nucleotides read TGTGCCAGCAGCCAAGATAAAGGGACCAATGAGCAGTTCTTC. Translating it yields CASSQDKGTNEQFF.

This clonotype has only a few counts. V gene TRBV28 combines with J gene TRBJ2-1; 8 nucleotides agree with TRBD2. CDR1 and CDR2 (germline): MDHEN, SYDVKM. The CDR3 spans 15 residues. V shed 8 bases, J shed 5 bases, and the junction held 11 bases outside the gene matches. Here the CDR3 DNA reads TGTGCCAGCTCTTCTTCCGGGACTAGGAACAATGAGCAGTTCTTC. Its protein product is CASSSSGTRNNEQFF.

This clonotype was counted a few times. This chain uses TRBV5-1 with TRBJ2-7, with 8 bases aligning to TRBD2. The CDR3 extends over 14 amino acids. Germline V CDR1 and CDR2: SGHRS, YFSETQ. Trimming at V came to 4 bases and at J to 5 bases, leaving 8 bases not matched to a gene. Here the CDR3 reads CASSGPGLVNEQYF. In nucleotides, the CDR3 is TGCGCCAGCAGCGGACCGGGACTAGTAAACGAGCAGTACTTC.

This clonotype was recorded many times. The rearrangement links TRBV28 to TRBJ2-1; 9 positions match TRBD2. CDR1 is MDHEN, CDR2 SYDVKM, per germline. CDR3 length: 15 amino acids. Trimming removed 4 bases from V and 6 bases from J; junction bases left unmatched: 7. CDR3 DNA: TGTGCCAGCAGTTCGGAACCGGGACTAGCCAATGAGCAGTTCTTC. This encodes CASSSEPGLANEQFF.

Ten or more counts support this clonotype. The chain combines TRBV29-1 with TRBJ2-7; D is perhaps TRBD1 (6 bases). Trimming cost V 4 bases and J 0 bases, with 13 bases left between them. The CDR3 runs 14 residues. Germline values: CDR1 SQVTM, CDR2 ANQGSEA. The CDR3 DNA is TGCAGCGTTGGGGGCGCAGGGGACTCCTACGAGCAGTACTTC. Translating it yields CSVGGAGDSYEQYF.

This clonotype was detected a few times. The chain employs TRBV20-1 and TRBJ2-7; 8 positions match TRBD2. CDR1 DFQATT and CDR2 SNEGSKA come from the germline V gene (reference sequence). V shed 2 bases and J 3 bases; nucleotides not matched to a gene: 6. The CDR3 consists of 14 residues. The CDR3 DNA follows: TGCAGTGCTAGAAGACGGGAGGGACTCTACGAGCAGTACTTC. This gives the protein CSARRREGLYEQYF.

This clonotype was counted at least ten times. The V and J genes are TRBV27 and TRBJ2-1, with D perhaps TRBD1 (5 bases). In germline, CDR1 is MNHEY, CDR2 SMNVEV (reference sequence). V was trimmed by 4 bases and J by 7 bases, leaving 11 bases between them. The CDR3 runs to 13 residues. The CDR3 sequence is CASSWAGLNEQFF. The CDR3, as DNA: TGTGCCAGCAGTTGGGCAGGGCTTAATGAGCAGTTCTTC.

About this clonotype itself: A much larger clone is a single base away; this may be a read error. This chain connects TRBV11-2 to TRBJ2-7; D gene unclear. CDR1 is SGHAT and CDR2 is FQNNGV in the germline V gene. The CDR3 sequence is 13 residues long. V was clipped by 2 bases and J by 2 bases, with 7 bases between them. The CDR3 DNA follows: TGTGCCAGCAGCTTATCTGGGGCCTACGAGCAGTACTTC. Translation: CASSLSGAYEQYF.

There are many counts of this clonotype. V gene TRBV6-2 or TRBV6-3 combines with J gene TRBJ2-3; D is undetermined. The germline V gene encodes CDR1 MNHEY and CDR2 SVGEGT. CDR3 length: 11 residues. The V end was cut by 0 bases, the J end by 5 bases, with 0 bases between. Here the CDR3 DNA reads TGTGCCAGCAGTTACTCAGATACGCAGTATTTT. This gives the protein CASSYSDTQYF.

V and J are TRBV5-3 and TRBJ2-1; D is uncertain. TRBV5-3 qualifies as an ORF whose function is uncertain. The CDR3 runs to 15 residues. The germline V and J ends were trimmed by 2 bases and 4 bases, with 13 bases remaining between them. CDR3 protein: CARSLRKQSYNEQFF. DNA of the CDR3: TGTGCCAGAAGCTTACGGAAACAGTCTTACAATGAGCAGTTCTTC.

This chain links TRBV11-2 with TRBJ2-1; a weak D match, TRBD2 (6 bases). Per the germline V gene, CDR1 is SGHAT and CDR2 is FQNNGV. Deletions cut 1 base from V and 0 bases from J, with 10 bases between. This CDR3 contains 16 residues. CDR3 sequence (DNA): TGTGCCAGCAGCTTAGCCCCCGGGAGCTCCTACAATGAGCAGTTCTTC. It translates to CASSLAPGSSYNEQFF.

This clonotype has a handful of counts. The CDR3 nucleotides are TGCGCCAGCATATCCTCCCAGGGGGCACACGAGCAGTACTTC. Translated, it gives CASISSQGAHEQYF. The chain is built from TRBV10-2 and TRBJ2-7, with 8 bases aligning to TRBD1. CDR1 WSHSY and CDR2 SAAADI come from the germline V gene. J was trimmed by 5 bases and V by 7 bases; bases with no gene match: 10. The CDR3 is made up of 14 amino acids.

The V gene is TRBV28, the J gene TRBJ2-7; D is possibly TRBD2 (5 bases). CDR1 is MDHEN and CDR2 is SYDVKM in the germline V gene. The V end lost 8 bases, the J end lost 1 base, and 12 bases lay between the germline ends. The CDR3 totals 13 residues. The CDR3 DNA sequence: TGTGCCAGCCGGACTTCGCGGTCCTACGAGCAGTACTTC. Its protein product is CASRTSRSYEQYF.

This clonotype was seen a few times. This chain links TRBV2 with TRBJ1-1; no firm D call. The V end lost 3 bases, the J end lost 6 bases, and 8 bases lay between the germline ends. Looked up from germline, CDR1 is SNHLY and CDR2 is FYNNEI. The length of the CDR3 is 12 residues. The DNA for the CDR3 is TGTGCCAGCAGTGATGGCCAGCCTGAAGCTTTCTTT. Its translation is CASSDGQPEAFF.

This clonotype was picked up many times. The chain links TRBV18 to TRBJ2-7, with D hard to call. The germline V and J ends were trimmed by 6 bases and 4 bases, with 16 bases remaining between them. The CDR3 covers 14 residues. CDR1 is KGHSH and CDR2 is LQKENI in the germline V gene. CDR3 residues: CASSEDGALYEQYF. The CDR3 DNA reads as TGTGCCAGCTCCGAGGACGGAGCCTTATACGAGCAGTACTTC. Full variable domain (missing parts from reference TRBV18 and TRBJ2-7): NAGVMQNPRHLVRRRGQEARLRCSPMKGHSHVYWYRQLPEEGLKFMVYLQKENIIDESGMPKERFSAEFPKEGPSILRIQQVVRGDSAAYFCASSEDGALYEQYFGPGTRLTVT.

This sequence joins TRBV2 and TRBJ2-7, with D possibly called TRBD1 or TRBD2 (6 bases each). In germline, CDR1 is SNHLY, CDR2 FYNNEI. Deletions cut 6 bases from V and 5 bases from J, with 14 bases between. CDR3 length equals 13 residues. The CDR3, as DNA: TGTGCCAGCAGCCCTAAGGGGGGCCACGAGCAGTACTTC. Its protein product is CASSPKGGHEQYF.

Points on this clonotype: Its ends do not fully match the called genes, so a read error is possible. The genes are TRBV27 and TRBJ2-7, with TRBD2 matching over 9 bases. The CDR3 has 15 amino acids. The germline V gene has CDR1 MNHEY and CDR2 SMNVEV (reference sequence). The CDR3 region is CASSPGVAGAYQQYF. CDR3 bases: TGTGCCAGCAGTCCCGGGGTAGCGGGGGCCTACCAGCAGTACTTC.

The sample holds a few counts of this clonotype. This chain links TRBV30 with TRBJ2-1; no definite D call. Trimming removed 5 bases at V and 2 bases at J, with 10 bases between. Germline-derived CDR1 and CDR2 are GTSNPN and SVGIG (reference sequence). CDR3 length: 13 amino acids. CDR3 coding DNA: TGTGCCTGGGACGACCAGACCTACAATGAGCAGTTCTTC. Protein product: CAWDDQTYNEQFF.